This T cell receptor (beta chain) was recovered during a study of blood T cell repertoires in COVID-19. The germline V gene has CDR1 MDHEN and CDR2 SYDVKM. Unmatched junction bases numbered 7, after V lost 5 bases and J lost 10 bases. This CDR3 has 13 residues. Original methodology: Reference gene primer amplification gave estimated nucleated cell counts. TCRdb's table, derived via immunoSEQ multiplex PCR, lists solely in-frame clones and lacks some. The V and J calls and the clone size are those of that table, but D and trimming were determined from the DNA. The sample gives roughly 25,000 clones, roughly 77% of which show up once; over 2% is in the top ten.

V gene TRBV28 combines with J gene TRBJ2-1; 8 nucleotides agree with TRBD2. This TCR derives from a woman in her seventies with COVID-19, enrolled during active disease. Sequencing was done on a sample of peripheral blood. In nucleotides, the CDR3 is TGTGCCAGCAGTCGGGGGGGTACTGGAGAGCAGTTCTTC. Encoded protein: CASSRGGTGEQFF.